The clone carrying this T cell receptor (beta chain) came up many times. Its specificity is unknown. Trimming pared 6 bases from V and 0 bases from J, leaving 9 bases between. The CDR3 length is 13 residues. CDR1 is ENHRY and CDR2 is SYGVKD in the germline V gene. Together with a sample-barcoded 5' primer, a J-beta primer mix was included in a second PCR lasting about 6 to 11 cycles. Tags on each cDNA molecule came from a template-switch adaptor with 12 random nucleotides. TCRdb re-derived calls from the 5' RACE reads in MiXCR, one entry per CDR3 protein. The repertoire holds hundreds of thousands of distinct CDR3 sequences, 45% to 60% seen once, with 13% in the top ten. This record belongs to a study of blood T cells in healthy people across ages. Study-level findings and limits: Diversity figures derived from one million T cells were judged to underestimate the true value.

About 10 milliliters of peripheral blood were drawn from each donor into EDTA-treated tubes. This receptor was identified in an elderly woman in good health. Material: blood. J is TRBJ2-7 and V is TRBV10-3, with D perhaps TRBD2 (5 bases). The CDR3 loop reads CAIRGSVSYEQYF. The CDR3 DNA follows: TGTGCCATCAGGGGGAGCGTCTCCTACGAGCAGTACTTC.